The 19 T cell receptor beta chains below all came from one sample that was sequenced in a study of T cell changes during pregnancy in multiple sclerosis. Data came from immunoSEQ multiplex PCR; TCRdb stores just in-frame clones and leaves some out. The sample has some 57,000 clones; 75% to 90% are singletons. The sequences come from peripheral blood, collected in the first trimester of pregnancy. The receptors were gathered from a female donor in good health, enrolled as a control in a pregnancy study.

The rearrangement uses TRBV5-1 and TRBJ2-2; 7 positions match TRBD1. V lost 5 bases, J lost 3 bases, and 4 bases stayed unmatched. Germline V gives CDR1 SGHRS, CDR2 YFSETQ. The CDR3 is made up of 14 amino acids. The DNA of the CDR3 is TGCGCCAGCAGTTATAGGGGGCACACCGGGGAGCTGTTTTTT. This translates into CASSYRGHTGELFF.

The V gene is TRBV2, the J gene TRBJ2-3, with D hard to call. Trimming removed 7 bases at V and 2 bases at J, with 16 bases between. Germline CDR1 SNHLY, CDR2 FYNNEI. The CDR3 is made up of 15 amino acids. The CDR3 is CASKGVRSLTDTQYF. CDR3 bases: TGTGCCAGCAAAGGAGTCAGATCGCTCACAGATACGCAGTATTTT.

The CDR3 sequence is CASSPLGPSSYNEQFF. The CDR3, as DNA: TGTGCCAGCAGCCCTTTGGGCCCGAGCTCCTACAATGAGCAGTTCTTC. V gene TRBV11-2 combines with J gene TRBJ2-1; D is ambiguous. CDR3 length: 16 residues. Looked up from germline, CDR1 is SGHAT and CDR2 is FQNNGV. The germline V and J ends were trimmed by 5 bases and 0 bases, with 14 bases remaining between them. The full variable domain, its missing parts supplied by reference TRBV11-2 and TRBJ2-1, is EAGVAQSPRYKIIEKRQSVAFWCNPISGHATLYWYQQILGQGPKLLIQFQNNGVVDDSQLPKDRFSAERLKGVDSTLKIQPAKLEDSAVYLCASSPLGPSSYNEQFFGPGTRLTVL.

V is TRBV30 and J is TRBJ1-4; the match to TRBD1 covers 7 bases. With 0 bases clipped from V and 7 bases from J, the junction kept 2 bases outside the gene matches. Germline V gene lookup returns CDR1 GTSNPN and CDR2 SVGIG (reference sequence). There are 13 residues in the CDR3. The CDR3 DNA reads as TGTGCCTGGAGTGTAGACAGGGTTGAAAAACTGTTTTTT. As protein: CAWSVDRVEKLFF.

The rearrangement joins TRBV5-1 to TRBJ1-1; possibly TRBD1 for D (5 bases). Germline V gives CDR1 SGHRS, CDR2 YFSETQ. Trimming stripped 0 bases from V and 0 bases from J, with 9 bases between. The CDR3 is made up of 15 amino acids. The CDR3 coding sequence is TGCGCCAGCAGCTTGGAAGTACAGGTGAACACTGAAGCTTTCTTT. As protein: CASSLEVQVNTEAFF. Filled out from reference TRBV5-1 and TRBJ1-1, the complete variable domain reads KAGVTQTPRYLIKTRGQQVTLSCSPISGHRSVSWYQQTPGQGLQFLFEYFSETQRNKGNFPGRFSGRQFSNSRSEMNVSTLELGDSALYLCASSLEVQVNTEAFFGQGTRLTVV.

The chain couples TRBV9 to TRBJ1-1; D might be TRBD1 (6 bases). The CDR3 is 14 residues long. Looked up from germline, CDR1 is SGDLS and CDR2 is YYNGEE. Trimming shortened V by 3 bases and J by 3 bases, and 12 bases separated the two germline ends. The CDR3 region has the DNA TGTGCCAGCAGCGCAGATGGACAGTACACTGAAGCTTTCTTT. Its protein is CASSADGQYTEAFF.

The gene calls are TRBV7-9 and TRBJ1-2; D is ambiguous. This CDR3 region has 11 residues. The germline V gene encodes CDR1 SEHNR and CDR2 FQNEAQ (reference sequence). V was shortened by 2 bases and J by 7 bases, with 5 bases between the two germline ends. The CDR3 DNA follows: TGTGCCAGCAGCTTAAGGAGTGGCTACACCTTC. Translating it yields CASSLRSGYTF.

The chain is built from TRBV7-9 and TRBJ1-4; D remains unclear. Trimming cost V 0 bases and J 8 bases, with 16 bases left between them. The CDR3 consists of 16 residues. Germline V gives CDR1 SEHNR, CDR2 FQNEAQ (reference sequence). CDR3 nucleotide sequence: TGTGCCAGCAGCTTAGCGCCGTCGGGATGGGAGGAAAAACTGTTTTTT. Translation gives CASSLAPSGWEEKLFF.

This clone was seen a few times. The chain recombines TRBV5-6 with TRBJ1-6; no definite D call. Trimming pared 4 bases from V and 4 bases from J, leaving 15 bases between. Germline lookup yields CDR1 SGHDT and CDR2 YYEEEE. This CDR3 has 16 residues. The DNA of the CDR3 is TGTGCCAGCAGCGAGACCACACAGACGTATAATTCACCCCTCCACTTT. Its translation: CASSETTQTYNSPLHF.

This clone appeared a few times. This chain connects TRBV5-8 to TRBJ1-4; D is possibly TRBD1 (5 bases). V was cut by 4 bases and J by 7 bases, with 17 bases left in between. The CDR3 consists of 15 residues. The germline V gene encodes CDR1 SGHTS and CDR2 YDEGEE. The CDR3 here is CASSPSPGLGEKLFF. As DNA, the CDR3 is TGTGCCAGCAGCCCCTCGCCAGGGCTCGGTGAAAAACTGTTTTTT. Full variable domain (remainder filled in from reference TRBV5-8 and TRBJ1-4): EAGVTQSPTHLIKTRGQQATLRCSPISGHTSVYWYQQALGLGLQFLLWYDEGEERNRGNFPPRFSGRQFPNYSSELNVNALELEDSALYLCASSPSPGLGEKLFFGSGTQLSVL.

The rearrangement links TRBV7-2 to TRBJ1-1; TRBD1 aligns across 7 bases. CDR1 and CDR2 (germline): SGHTA, FQGNSA. CDR3 length: 15 residues. J was trimmed by 3 bases and V by 5 bases; bases with no gene match: 9. CDR3 protein: CASSLGQVFYTEAFF. As DNA, the CDR3 is TGTGCCAGCAGCCTAGGACAGGTTTTTTACACTGAAGCTTTCTTT.

The V and J genes are TRBV19 and TRBJ1-6; TRBD1 matches 9 bases. Trimming removed 7 bases from V and 7 bases from J; junction bases left unmatched: 2. The CDR3 covers 13 residues. Per germline, CDR1 LNHDA and CDR2 SQIVND (reference sequence). CDR3 bases: TGTGCCAGTAACGGACAGGGGAATTCACCCCTCCACTTT. Translation: CASNGQGNSPLHF.

This chain connects TRBV19 to TRBJ2-5, with TRBD2 matching over 7 bases. V was pared by 0 bases and J by 3 bases, with 7 bases of the junction left unmatched. Germline loops: CDR1 LNHDA, CDR2 SQIVND (reference sequence). There are 16 residues in the CDR3. The CDR3 DNA is TGTGCCAGTAGTATAGAAAGGGGCGGGAGAGAAGAGACCCAGTACTTC. Translation gives CASSIERGGREETQYF.

The gene calls are TRBV30 and TRBJ2-5, with 7 bases fitting TRBD1. The V segment lost 1 base and the J segment 4 bases; nucleotides outside the gene matches: 6. This CDR3 comprises 14 residues. Germline CDR1 and CDR2: GTSNPN and SVGIG (reference sequence). The CDR3 DNA sequence: TGTGCCTGGAGTGATCAGGGGGACGTAGAGACCCAGTACTTC. Its protein product is CAWSDQGDVETQYF.

The J gene is TRBJ2-7, the V gene TRBV6-6; D uncertain. This CDR3 is 13 amino acids long. Trimming took 0 bases from V and 2 from J, leaving 5 bases between them. Germline values: CDR1 MNHNY, CDR2 SVGAGI (reference sequence). The CDR3 region is CASSYSPAYEQYF. The CDR3 region has the DNA TGTGCCAGCAGTTACTCGCCAGCCTACGAGCAGTACTTC.

This chain connects TRBV14 to TRBJ1-6; no firm D call. Per germline, CDR1 SGHDN and CDR2 FVKESK. V lost 2 bases and J 8 bases, leaving 10 bases between the germline ends. The CDR3 contains 14 residues. The CDR3 DNA is TGTGCCAGCAGCCAACGGGTTTCGGATTCACCCCTCCACTTT. Amino acids: CASSQRVSDSPLHF. Filled out from reference TRBV14 and TRBJ1-6, the complete variable domain reads EAGVTQFPSHSVIEKGQTVTLRCDPISGHDNLYWYRRVMGKEIKFLLHFVKESKQDESGMPNNRFLAERTGGTYSTLKVQPAELEDSGVYFCASSQRVSDSPLHFGNGTRLTVT.

This rearrangement joins TRBV11-1 to TRBJ2-7; D call uncertain. The ends were cut back, 2 bases at V and 6 bases at J, with 11 bases in the middle. The germline CDR1 and CDR2 sequences are SGHAT and FQDESV (reference sequence). This CDR3 region has 13 residues. CDR3: CASSLSRSGEQYF. The CDR3 nucleotides read TGTGCCAGCAGCTTATCCCGGTCCGGCGAGCAGTACTTC.

The rearrangement links TRBV7-9 to TRBJ2-5; 8 bases align to TRBD2. In germline, CDR1 is SEHNR, CDR2 FQNEAQ (reference sequence). The V segment lost 3 bases and the J segment 2 bases; nucleotides outside the gene matches: 5. The length of the CDR3 is 15 residues. The chain's CDR3 is CASSFGGGSQETQYF. CDR3 coding DNA: TGTGCCAGCAGCTTCGGGGGGGGCTCTCAAGAGACCCAGTACTTC.

The chain links TRBV5-1 to TRBJ2-2; 8 nucleotides align to TRBD1. V shed 0 bases and J 7 bases; nucleotides not matched to a gene: 2. Per germline, CDR1 SGHRS and CDR2 YFSETQ. This CDR3 has 14 residues. The CDR3 coding sequence is TGCGCCAGCAGCTTGGACAGGGGGGACGGGGAGCTGTTTTTT. Translated: CASSLDRGDGELFF.